These 14 T cell receptor beta chains were all obtained from the same sample, sequenced in a study of sequential checkpoint blockade in melanoma. TCRdb's table, derived via immunoSEQ multiplex PCR, lists solely in-frame clones and lacks some. This table holds several thousand clones, 50% to 75% found once. Treatment in this sample: randomized to nivolumab then ipilimumab (arm A) or the reverse (arm B). Material: CD8+ T cells sorted from blood (inferred from file names), obtained from a patient given nivolumab and ipilimumab in sequence. All receptors derive from a human donor with melanoma.

This clone has a handful of counts. Other DNA sequences in this specimen translate into the identical CDR3. The CDR3 DNA sequence: TGTGCCAGTAGTACGACTAGCGGGAGTTACAATGAGCAGTTCTTC. It codes for CASSTTSGSYNEQFF. The chain uses TRBV19 and TRBJ2-1; TRBD2 matches at 12 bases. Germline trimming cut 4 bases from V and 4 bases from J; bases unmatched to any gene: 2. The CDR3 sequence is 15 residues long. Germline CDR1 is LNHDA and CDR2 is SQIVND (reference sequence).

V is TRBV6-4 and J is TRBJ2-2, with 9 bases aligning to TRBD1. After removal of 5 bases from V and 2 bases from J, the junction contained 6 bases not matched to a gene. Germline V lookup: CDR1 MRHNA, CDR2 SNTAGT. This CDR3 is built from 16 residues. The CDR3 sequence is CASSPPGQGNTGELFF. CDR3 DNA: TGTGCCAGCAGTCCCCCGGGACAGGGAAACACCGGGGAGCTGTTTTTT.

This clone has only a few counts. V and J are TRBV7-9 and TRBJ1-2; possibly TRBD1 for D (6 bases). The CDR3 is made up of 14 amino acids. The germline V gene encodes CDR1 SEHNR and CDR2 FQNEAQ (reference sequence). Trimming cost V 6 bases and J 6 bases, with 17 bases left between them. This CDR3 is CASRQTGHGDGYTF. The CDR3 DNA reads TGTGCCAGCAGGCAAACAGGGCATGGTGATGGCTACACCTTC.

Sample share makes this clone medium-sized. The V gene is TRBV18, the J gene TRBJ2-7; the match to TRBD2 covers 10 bases. The ends lost 0 bases at V and 5 bases at J; junction bases unmatched: 7. This CDR3 has 16 residues. Germline lookup yields CDR1 KGHSH and CDR2 LQKENI. The CDR3 region has the DNA TGTGCCAGCTCACCACCCCTACTAGCGGGATCCGACGAGCAGTACTTC. Amino acid sequence: CASSPPLLAGSDEQYF.

The rearrangement uses TRBV5-4 and TRBJ1-2; no reliable D call. Germline V lookup: CDR1 SGHNT, CDR2 YYREEE (reference sequence). Trimming removed 1 base from V and 5 bases from J, with 12 bases in between. This CDR3 is 14 amino acids long. This CDR3 reads CASSLLTSRYGYTF. The CDR3 DNA follows: TGTGCCAGCAGCTTGTTGACATCTCGGTATGGCTACACCTTC.

The CDR3 spells CASSSPPGVERHSYEQYF. CDR3 coding DNA: TGCGCCAGCAGCTCCCCCCCGGGCGTGGAGCGGCACTCCTACGAGCAGTACTTC. The chain couples TRBV5-1 to TRBJ2-7; TRBD2 might be the D (5 bases). The germline V gene encodes CDR1 SGHRS and CDR2 YFSETQ. V was cut by 3 bases and J by 0 bases, with 22 bases left in between. CDR3 length equals 18 residues.

This chain joins TRBV27 and TRBJ2-7; D is possibly TRBD2 (6 bases). The CDR3 has 13 amino acids. The ends were cut back, 3 bases at V and 7 bases at J, with 13 bases in the middle. The germline V gene has CDR1 MNHEY and CDR2 SMNVEV (reference sequence). The DNA for the CDR3 is TGTGCCAGCAGTTTGGGACTCTCGGGGGAGCAGTACTTC. This encodes CASSLGLSGEQYF.

This clone was seen a single time. V and J are TRBV5-1 and TRBJ2-1; 7 positions match TRBD2. J was trimmed by 3 bases and V by 0 bases; bases with no gene match: 6. The germline CDR1 and CDR2 sequences are SGHRS and YFSETQ. The CDR3 consists of 16 residues. The CDR3 region is CASSLGGGSVYNEQFF. Written as DNA, the CDR3 is TGCGCCAGCAGCTTGGGGGGCGGGAGTGTCTACAATGAGCAGTTCTTC.

The V gene is TRBV6-5, the J gene TRBJ1-1; D perhaps matches TRBD1 (6 bases). Germline V gives CDR1 MNHEY, CDR2 SVGAGI. V was shortened by 6 bases and J by 11 bases, with 19 bases between the two germline ends. The CDR3 consists of 13 residues. The CDR3 sequence: CASSSLQGKAAFF. Here the CDR3 DNA reads TGTGCCAGCAGCTCACTACAGGGTAAAGCGGCTTTCTTT.

The J gene is TRBJ1-1, the V gene TRBV7-2; 10 nucleotides align to TRBD1. Per germline, CDR1 SGHTA and CDR2 FQGNSA. The CDR3 sequence is 15 residues long. J lost 7 bases, V lost 0 bases, and 5 bases had no gene match. The CDR3 region has the DNA TGTGCCAGCAGCTTAGCCCGAGGGACAGGGGTTGAAGCTTTCTTT. Translated, it gives CASSLARGTGVEAFF. Based on the CDR3 plus reference TRBV7-2 and TRBJ1-1, the full variable domain is GAGVSQSPSNKVTEKGKDVELRCDPISGHTALYWYRQSLGQGLEFLIYFQGNSAPDKSGLPSDRFSAERTGGSVSTLTIQRTQQEDSAVYLCASSLARGTGVEAFFGQGTRLTVV.

This clone was seen a few times. The genes are TRBV27 and TRBJ1-5, with 7 positions matching TRBD1. The CDR3 loop spans 15 amino acids. J lost 3 bases, V lost 3 bases, and 5 bases had no gene match. Per the germline V gene, CDR1 is MNHEY and CDR2 is SMNVEV (reference sequence). CDR3 in amino acids: CASSLGQGDNQPQHF. The CDR3 DNA follows: TGTGCCAGCAGTTTGGGGCAGGGGGACAATCAGCCCCAGCATTTT.

Here the CDR3 reads CASSPGTTYTGELFF. The CDR3 DNA reads TGTGCCAGCTCACCAGGGACTACATACACCGGGGAGCTGTTTTTT. The chain uses TRBV18 and TRBJ2-2, with 7 bases fitting TRBD2. The CDR3 totals 15 residues. The junction had 3 bases not matched to a gene; V was cut back by 2 bases and J by 3 bases. Germline CDR1 KGHSH, CDR2 LQKENI. Looking up the rest from reference TRBV18 and TRBJ2-2 gives the full variable domain: NAGVMQNPRHLVRRRGQEARLRCSPMKGHSHVYWYRQLPEEGLKFMVYLQKENIIDESGMPKERFSAEFPKEGPSILRIQQVVRGDSAAYFCASSPGTTYTGELFFGEGSRLTVL.

The CDR3 DNA is TGTGCCAGCAGCCGCCGGTGGGGGGAGACCTACGAGCAGTACTTC. Protein sequence: CASSRRWGETYEQYF. The chain recombines TRBV4-2 with TRBJ2-7, with D perhaps matching TRBD2 (6 bases). V gave up 4 bases and J gave up 2 bases, with 15 bases separating them. Germline CDR1 and CDR2: LGHNA and YNFKEQ. The CDR3 length is 15 residues.

Only one count was recorded for this clone. The genes are TRBV27 and TRBJ2-7; 9 nucleotides line up with TRBD2. This CDR3 is built from 18 residues. The ends lost 2 bases at V and 3 bases at J; junction bases unmatched: 14. Germline CDR1 reads MNHEY; CDR2 reads SMNVEV (reference sequence). The CDR3 spells CASSLLTPLGAGGYEQYF. The CDR3 nucleotides read TGTGCCAGCAGTTTACTAACCCCCTTAGGAGCGGGAGGCTACGAGCAGTACTTC.